This T cell receptor (beta chain) was identified in a study of blood T cell repertoires in COVID-19. Study as a whole: Acute and convalescent COVID-19 specimens originated in the United States, Italy and Spain.

The CDR3 is 15 residues long. Germline CDR1 is MGHRA and CDR2 is YSYEKL. The ends were cut back, 1 base at V and 5 bases at J, with 12 bases in the middle. Individuals drawn from around 25 US areas were about 18 to 90 years old. Participants were placed into cohorts based on the clinical history they reported. Many counts were recorded for this clone. TCRdb keeps only in-frame clones here, not all; method: immunoSEQ multiplex PCR. Seen here are about 190,000 clones, more than 65% observed once, and the top ten hold approximately 16%. Sequenced material: PBMCs or T cells enriched from blood (not recorded which). The chain employs TRBV4-1 and TRBJ1-5; tentative D call: TRBD1 (6 bases). The TCR was taken from a woman aged 50 to 65 with acute COVID-19. The CDR3 protein is CASSQVGQGHQPQHF. The CDR3 DNA reads TGCGCCAGCAGCCAAGTTGGGCAGGGGCATCAGCCCCAGCATTTT.